These T cell receptor beta chains were read from a single sample in a study of T cells in localized non-small cell lung cancer. Using immunoSEQ multiplex PCR, the repertoire was profiled, and TCRdb retains in-frame clones only, with some absent. Of about 52,000 clones in the sample, more than 85% were seen once. Sequenced here: PBMCs, sampled before any cancer treatment. Receptors originate from a female donor with stage II lung adenocarcinoma. Each CDR3 is given with its conserved first and last residue. D genes are given only for firm matches. Clone size is given for some rows only: seen once, a few or many times, or a class if the clone is expanded.

V	D	J	size	length	CDR3	DNA
TRBV14	.	TRBJ2-3	.	17	CASSSFRGRQITDTQYF	TGTGCCAGCAGCTCCTTCCGGGGGAGACAGATCACAGATACGCAGTATTTT
TRBV5-1	.	TRBJ2-2	.	17	CASSLSGEGSNTGELFF	TGCGCCAGCAGCTTGTCCGGAGAAGGGTCGAACACCGGGGAGCTGTTTTTT
TRBV5-6	TRBD2	TRBJ2-7	.	15	CASSFRRTSGYEQYF	TGTGCCAGCAGCTTCCGCCGGACTAGCGGCTACGAGCAGTACTTC
TRBV19	TRBD2	TRBJ2-1	.	15	CASSILAGGSREQFF	TGTGCCAGTAGTATCCTAGCGGGGGGGTCTCGAGAGCAGTTCTTC
TRBV5-6	TRBD1	TRBJ2-7	.	14	CASSPDRGSYEQYF	TGTGCCAGCAGCCCGGACAGGGGGTCCTACGAGCAGTACTTC
TRBV9	.	TRBJ1-6	.	15	CASSPDSSYNSPLHF	TGTGCCAGCAGCCCGGACAGCTCCTATAATTCACCCCTCCACTTT
TRBV9	.	TRBJ1-2	.	14	CASSFRGSNYGYTF	TGTGCCAGCAGCTTCAGGGGTAGTAACTATGGCTACACCTTC
TRBV11-2	.	TRBJ2-1	few	18	CASSSSGRDTKSYNEQFF	TGTGCCAGCAGCTCCTCTGGCCGGGACACCAAGTCCTACAATGAGCAGTTCTTC
TRBV9	.	TRBJ2-2	few	14	CASSVRAGTGELFF	TGTGCCAGCAGCGTGCGGGCGGGGACCGGGGAGCTGTTTTTT
TRBV6-1	.	TRBJ1-4	.	16	CASSEGATHRSEKLFF	TGTGCCAGCAGTGAGGGTGCGACACACAGGAGTGAAAAACTGTTTTTT
TRBV6-6	.	TRBJ2-2	.	16	CASSTGTEPNTGELFF	TGTGCCAGCAGTACCGGGACGGAACCGAACACCGGGGAGCTGTTTTTT
TRBV6-5	.	TRBJ1-1	.	12	CASSPGGWEAFF	TGTGCCAGCAGCCCGGGAGGGTGGGAAGCTTTCTTT
TRBV5-8	TRBD1	TRBJ1-1	.	17	CASSSYPGTGAIDEAFF	TGTGCCAGCAGCTCCTACCCCGGGACAGGGGCGATAGATGAAGCTTTCTTT
TRBV9	.	TRBJ2-2	.	14	CASSVVDLDGELFF	TGTGCCAGCAGCGTAGTTGATTTAGACGGGGAGCTGTTTTTT
TRBV7-8	.	TRBJ1-3	.	15	CASSRDSSSGNTIYF	TGTGCCAGCAGCCGCGACAGCTCCTCTGGAAACACCATATATTTT
TRBV14	.	TRBJ1-2	.	15	CASSQGGLANYGYTF	TGTGCCAGCAGCCAAGGGGGACTTGCCAACTATGGCTACACCTTC
TRBV15	.	TRBJ1-3	.	12	CATSRPQETIYF	TGTGCCACCAGCAGACCCCAAGAGACCATATATTTT
TRBV19	.	TRBJ1-2	.	13	CASSITTDYGYTF	TGTGCCAGTAGTATTACAACAGACTATGGCTACACCTTC
TRBV19	.	TRBJ1-5	.	13	CASSSGEIRPQHF	TGTGCCAGTAGTAGTGGGGAAATAAGGCCCCAGCATTTT
TRBV27	TRBD1	TRBJ2-1	.	18	CASSFRSLRDRERNEQFF	TGTGCCAGCAGTTTCCGGAGTCTCCGGGACAGGGAACGAAATGAGCAGTTCTTC
TRBV12-5	.	TRBJ2-1	.	16	CASGLVTGPRVNEQFF	TGTGCTAGTGGTTTGGTGACGGGCCCCAGAGTCAATGAGCAGTTCTTC
TRBV30	TRBD2	TRBJ2-1	.	14	CAYTGTSGNNEQFF	TGTGCCTACACCGGGACTAGCGGTAACAATGAGCAGTTCTTC
TRBV4-2	TRBD1	TRBJ1-2	.	14	CASSRGTGGLDYTF	TGTGCCAGCAGCCGAGGGACAGGGGGATTAGACTACACCTTC
TRBV11-1	TRBD2	TRBJ2-7	once	15	CASSYSGAGAYEQYF	TGTGCCAGCAGCTATAGCGGGGCCGGAGCCTACGAGCAGTACTTC
TRBV6-5	.	TRBJ1-2	.	13	CASSYRRGDGYTF	TGTGCCAGCAGTTATCGCAGGGGAGATGGCTACACCTTC
TRBV7-2	.	TRBJ1-6	.	14	CASSPGAGYSPLHF	TGTGCCAGCAGCCCAGGGGCAGGGTATTCACCCCTCCACTTT
TRBV7-9	TRBD2	TRBJ2-1	few	15	CASRAGLAAYNEQFF	TGTGCCAGCAGAGCGGGACTAGCGGCGTACAATGAGCAGTTCTTC
TRBV7-8	.	TRBJ1-1	.	13	CASSLVKGGEAFF	TGTGCCAGCAGCTTAGTTAAGGGAGGTGAAGCTTTCTTT
TRBV13	.	TRBJ2-1	.	16	CASTSSRGAGLNEQFF	TGTGCCAGCACCTCCTCCAGGGGCGCGGGCTTGAATGAGCAGTTCTTC
TRBV6-5	TRBD1	TRBJ1-5	few	15	CASSYLGTVAQPQHF	TGTGCCAGCAGTTACCTAGGGACAGTCGCTCAGCCCCAGCATTTT
TRBV7-9	.	TRBJ1-2	once	12	CASSGVNYGYTF	TGTGCCAGCAGCGGGGTTAACTATGGCTACACCTTC
TRBV5-4	.	TRBJ1-1	.	13	CASSLAANTEAFF	TGTGCCAGCAGCTTGGCAGCGAACACTGAAGCTTTCTTT
TRBV7-3	.	TRBJ1-5	once	15	CASSLSGRSNQPQHF	TGTGCCAGCAGCTTATCGGGGCGAAGCAATCAGCCCCAGCATTTT
TRBV5-1	.	TRBJ1-2	few	13	CASSSTSSTTGTF	TGCGCCAGCAGCTCGACAAGTTCTACGACGGGGACCTTC
TRBV18	.	TRBJ1-6	once	15	CASSPTQVRDSPLHF	TGTGCCAGCTCACCAACTCAGGTTCGGGATTCACCCCTCCACTTT
TRBV7-8	TRBD2	TRBJ2-5	.	16	CASSPRLATNQETQYF	TGTGCCAGCAGCCCCCGACTAGCCACGAACCAAGAGACCCAGTACTTC
TRBV2	.	TRBJ1-1	.	15	CASSQLLDRDTEAFF	TGTGCCAGCAGTCAACTCTTAGATCGGGACACTGAAGCTTTCTTT
TRBV29-1	TRBD2	TRBJ2-1	.	14	CSAELAEDYNEQFF	TGCAGCGCGGAACTAGCGGAAGACTACAATGAGCAGTTCTTC
TRBV6-5	.	TRBJ1-1	.	15	CASSYVGKVNTEAFF	TGTGCCAGCAGTTACGTGGGGAAAGTGAACACTGAAGCTTTCTTT
TRBV11-2	.	TRBJ2-5	.	14	CASSLVGGMETQYF	TGTGCCAGCAGCTTAGTGGGGGGAATGGAGACCCAGTACTTC
TRBV5-1	.	TRBJ1-3	.	19	CASSLDPTSLVSSGNTIYF	TGCGCCAGCAGCTTGGACCCCACCTCATTAGTGAGCTCTGGAAACACCATATATTTT
TRBV27	.	TRBJ1-2	.	15	CASSLAGTKNYGYTF	TGTGCCAGCAGTTTGGCCGGGACAAAAAACTATGGCTACACCTTC
TRBV6-1	.	TRBJ1-2	.	10	CASSEYGYTF	TGTGCCAGCAGTGAGTATGGCTACACCTTC
TRBV7-9	TRBD1	TRBJ1-2	.	14	CASSRTGGDYGYTF	TGTGCCAGCAGCCGGACAGGGGGCGACTATGGCTACACCTTC
TRBV6-5	.	TRBJ2-7	.	11	CASRGGGEQYF	TGTGCCAGCAGAGGAGGGGGCGAGCAGTACTTC
TRBV25-1	.	TRBJ1-2	once	15	CASSEYAGGSYGYTF	TGTGCCAGCAGTGAATATGCCGGGGGGAGCTATGGCTACACCTTC
TRBV13	TRBD1	TRBJ1-1	.	15	CASSLGEGGQREAFF	TGTGCCAGCAGCTTAGGCGAAGGGGGACAGAGAGAAGCTTTCTTT
TRBV7-9	TRBD2	TRBJ2-1	.	16	CASSLTLAGGLPEQFF	TGTGCCAGCAGCTTGACTCTAGCGGGGGGGCTTCCTGAGCAGTTCTTC
TRBV29-1	.	TRBJ2-3	.	15	CSVEVSGSYTDTQYF	TGCAGCGTTGAAGTTTCGGGTTCATACACAGATACGCAGTATTTT
TRBV4-1	TRBD1	TRBJ1-5	few	15	CASSQGGQDHQPQHF	TGCGCCAGCAGCCAAGGGGGACAGGACCATCAGCCCCAGCATTTT
TRBV18	.	TRBJ2-3	.	14	CASSPRGAGDTQYF	TGTGCCAGCTCCCCCAGGGGGGCTGGAGATACGCAGTATTTT